Listed below are T cell receptor beta chains from one sample, sequenced in a study of blood T cells in healthy people across ages. TCRdb recomputed calls from the 5' RACE reads with MiXCR, one row per CDR3 protein. The table lists about a million distinct CDR3 sequences, about 44% of them singletons. Sequencing used blood. These receptors all come from a man aged 25-40 years in good health. CDR3s leave out the opening cysteine and the closing phenylalanine or tryptophan. Clone size is stated in some rows and not others, as once, few, many or a class when expanded.

clone_size	v_call	j_call	cdr3_length	cdr3_aa
.	TRBV4-3	TRBJ1-1	14	ASSQDFRGMNTEAF
.	TRBV4-1	TRBJ1-6	11	ASSQETTSPLH
.	TRBV6-1	TRBJ1-2	12	ASIQEMINYGYT
.	TRBV12-3/TRBV12-4	TRBJ1-2	8	ASSLGTAL
few	TRBV28	TRBJ2-3	13	ASSPASGFTDTQY
.	TRBV11-1	TRBJ1-2	13	ASSVRTGDNYGYT
.	TRBV4-2	TRBJ2-1	12	ASSRGDGDNEQF
.	TRBV7-9	TRBJ1-1	14	ASSPRTGGVDTEAF
few	TRBV13	TRBJ2-1	16	ASSLEGFRLSSYNEQF
few	TRBV7-2	TRBJ1-5	11	ASSLAFNQPQH
.	TRBV7-2	TRBJ2-1	12	ASSARGDHNEQF
.	TRBV2	TRBJ1-1	11	ASRFQGNTEAF
.	TRBV2	TRBJ2-1	13	ASSEQRGFGNEQF
once	TRBV19	TRBJ1-5	11	ASTQDRGQPQH
few	TRBV7-2	TRBJ1-1	12	ASSLVQGNTEAF
.	TRBV6-6	TRBJ2-1	10	ASTGRPGEQF
.	TRBV29-1	TRBJ1-4	11	SVEQGAREKLF
.	TRBV10-3	TRBJ2-1	11	ATYGEPYNEQF
.	TRBV24-1	.	13	ATSHPGQGHDEQY
.	TRBV29-1	TRBJ1-1	13	SVGYGTYMNTEAF
few	TRBV7-2	TRBJ1-2	13	ASREGQKANYGYT
few	TRBV12-3/TRBV12-4	TRBJ1-1	11	ASRTAWNTEAF
.	TRBV6-2/TRBV6-3	TRBJ2-7	11	AIQGTIGHEQS
.	TRBV4-1	TRBJ2-7	12	ASSQAPGVYEQY
few	TRBV7-2	TRBJ1-5	13	ASSLMAGDNQPQH
many	TRBV5-8	TRBJ1-4	15	ASSSGTGQETNEKLF
.	TRBV5-6	TRBJ1-5	14	ASSFWNRQGEQPQH
.	TRBV29-1	TRBJ2-3	13	SEKDSGSGTDTQY
.	TRBV12-3/TRBV12-4	TRBJ2-3	12	ASSRGSDTDTQY
.	TRBV6-5	TRBJ1-3	11	ASSLRPGNTIY
few	TRBV7-4	TRBJ2-7	14	ASSLGGTGLAYEQY
.	TRBV6-1	TRBJ2-7	12	AGIETGSRNEQY
many	TRBV9	TRBJ2-5	11	ASNLGGKETQY
.	TRBV12-3/TRBV12-4	TRBJ2-3	12	ASSIDRATDTQY
few	TRBV10-3	TRBJ2-1	14	AISLNRDSNVNEQF
.	TRBV4-1	TRBJ1-5	13	ASGQEAGLNQPQH
.	TRBV27	TRBJ2-7	15	ASSSLGSQDSSYEQY
.	TRBV20-1	TRBJ1-6	12	SASPDPHNSPLH
.	TRBV6-2/TRBV6-3	TRBJ2-3	13	ASSQRQGTTDTQY
.	TRBV20-1	TRBJ2-6	13	SARDLGAGVNVLT
few	TRBV27	TRBJ1-2	11	ASTPDRVSGYT
once	TRBV5-1	TRBJ2-3	13	ASSWGAGSTDTQY
.	TRBV5-1	TRBJ2-7	13	ASSPEGQVLYEQY